These 15 T cell receptor beta chains were all obtained from the same sample, sequenced in a study of T cells in women clearing cervical HPV infection. Data came from immunoSEQ multiplex PCR; TCRdb stores just in-frame clones and leaves some out. This sample contains more than 40,000 clones. The sample was blood buffy coat. The receptors stem from a woman between 18 and 75 years old with a cervical HPV16 infection that either progressed to CIN3+ or cleared (not recorded which).

Details on this clone: The sequence runs out 3 residues before the end of the CDR3; the remainder is reconstructed from the germline J gene. The chain recombines TRBV12-3 or TRBV12-4 with TRBJ1-2, with D unresolved. The CDR3 is made up of 13 amino acids. The V and J ends lost 5 bases and 6 bases respectively, with 13 bases between them. CDR3 DNA (partial): TGTGCCAGCAGTCCCCCGGAGGGCCATGGC. It specifies CASSPPEGHG. The complete CDR3 reads CASSPPEGHGYTF.

Worth noting for this clone: The read terminates 3 residues before the CDR3 end, so the remaining end is supplied by the germline J gene. The J gene is TRBJ2-3, the V gene TRBV5-4; no clear D. CDR1 is SGHNT and CDR2 is YYREEE in the germline V gene (reference sequence). The CDR3 spans 14 residues. Trimming left V 0 bases short and J 2 bases short, with 7 bases between. The covered CDR3 bases are TGTGCCAGCAGCTTGGCCCAGTTCACAGATACG. Protein sequence: CASSLAQFTDT. The complete CDR3 protein is CASSLAQFTDTQYF.

Regarding this clone: Sequencing ends 3 residues short of the CDR3 end; the germline J gene provides the rest. The rearrangement links TRBV7-3 to TRBJ1-1; 8 bases line up with TRBD1. Trimming cost V 4 bases and J 1 base; bases outside gene matches: 2. CDR3 length: 14 amino acids. The germline gives CDR1 SGHTA, CDR2 FQGTGA. The sequenced CDR3 bases are TGTGCCAGCAGCTCCGGGACAGGGAACACTGAA. As protein: CASSSGTGNTE. The full-length CDR3 reads as CASSSGTGNTEAFF.

Concerning this clone itself: The CDR3 is cut off 3 residues early in the read; its end comes from the germline J gene. The chain employs TRBV5-1 and TRBJ2-7, with 7 bases identical to TRBD1. CDR3 size: 15 residues. Losses at the gene ends were 3 bases for V and 4 bases for J; bases not matched to a gene: 10. Germline loops: CDR1 SGHRS, CDR2 YFSETQ. The CDR3 DNA, read in part, is TGCGCCAGCAGCTCCTCGACAGGGCCGGGATACGAG. Protein product: CASSSSTGPGYE. The whole CDR3 reads CASSSSTGPGYEQYF.

With respect to this clone: The CDR3 end lies 3 residues beyond the end of the read and is filled in from the germline J gene. This chain connects TRBV14 to TRBJ1-2; perhaps TRBD1 as D (6 bases). V lost 5 bases, J lost 7 bases, and 14 bases lay in between. Per the germline V gene, CDR1 is SGHDN and CDR2 is FVKESK. The CDR3 is 13 residues long. The CDR3 bases that were read are TGTGCCAGCAGCTTGGGGGGGGCGCGTGGC. Amino acid sequence: CASSLGGARG. The entire CDR3 reads CASSLGGARGYTF. The full variable domain, its missing parts supplied by reference TRBV14 and TRBJ1-2, is EAGVTQFPSHSVIEKGQTVTLRCDPISGHDNLYWYRRVMGKEIKFLLHFVKESKQDESGMPNNRFLAERTGGTYSTLKVQPAELEDSGVYFCASSLGGARGYTFGSGTRLTVV.

A word on this clone: From the germline J gene comes the end of the CDR3, since the read stops 3 residues before it. This chain uses TRBV5-1 with TRBJ1-2, with D unclear. This CDR3 is built from 13 residues. Trimming took off 4 bases at V and 4 bases at J, with 11 bases between the two ends. Per the germline V gene, CDR1 is SGHRS and CDR2 is YFSETQ. The sequenced CDR3 bases are TGCGCCAGCAGCCTCGAATCAGGCTATGGC. Its protein product is CASSLESGYG. The CDR3, in full, reads CASSLESGYGYTF.

CDR3: CSARAPLAMNTGELFF. CDR3 bases read: TGCAGTGCTAGAGCCCCACTAGCGATGAACACCGGGGAG. The chain employs TRBV20-1 and TRBJ2-2; TRBD2 matches at 7 bases. Sequencing ends 3 residues short of the CDR3 end; the germline J gene provides the rest. Germline V gene sequence: CDR1 DFQATT, CDR2 SNEGSKA (reference sequence). Trimming took 1 base from V and 1 from J; bases not matched to a gene: 6. This CDR3 comprises 16 residues.

A note on this clone: The read halts 3 residues ahead of the CDR3 end, with the missing end drawn from the germline J gene. The chain has TRBV7-3 and TRBJ2-2; 7 nucleotides match TRBD1. The CDR3 has 12 amino acids. Germline values: CDR1 SGHTA, CDR2 FQGTGA. The CDR3 reads CASSLGDSELFF. CDR3 DNA, as far as it was read: TGTGCCAGCAGCTTAGGGGACAGCGAG.

Concerning this clone itself: The CDR3 extends 3 residues past the end of the read, so its final part is completed from the germline J gene. The V and J genes are TRBV20-1 and TRBJ2-3; 7 bases agree with TRBD2. The CDR3 covers 15 residues. Germline V gives CDR1 DFQATT, CDR2 SNEGSKA (reference sequence). The J segment lost 1 base and the V segment lost 3 bases, leaving 7 bases of the junction unmatched. Partial CDR3 DNA: TGCAGTGCTAGTCGGCGGGAGAAAGGCACAGATACG. It codes for CSASRREKGTDT. The full CDR3 protein reads CSASRREKGTDTQYF.

Remarks on this clone: The DNA ends 3 residues before the CDR3 does, and the rest of the CDR3 is filled in from the germline J gene. The chain uses TRBV5-5 and TRBJ1-1; D remains ambiguous. The V end was cut by 6 bases, the J end by 0 bases, with 9 bases between. CDR1 and CDR2 from the germline V gene are SGHKS and YYEKEE (reference sequence). The CDR3 consists of 13 residues. The CDR3 here is CASIPHLNTEAFF. The part of the CDR3 DNA that was read is TGTGCCAGCATACCACACCTGAACACTGAA.

To note about this clone: The CDR3 is cut off 3 residues early in the read; its end comes from the germline J gene. The same CDR3 arises from other DNA sequences in this sample as well. The J gene is TRBJ1-2, the V gene TRBV28, with 7 bases identical to TRBD1. Germline CDR1 MDHEN, CDR2 SYDVKM. The CDR3 runs to 14 residues. The J segment lost 4 bases and the V segment lost 6 bases, leaving 8 bases of the junction unmatched. The sequenced CDR3 bases are TGTGCCAGCAGCCTCGATCAGGGGGGCTATGGC. Translating gives CASSLDQGGYG. The full CDR3 protein is CASSLDQGGYGYTF.

Note on this clone: The CDR3 end falls 3 residues outside the read, so it is completed with the germline J gene. This chain uses TRBV11-1 with TRBJ2-5, with D possibly being TRBD1 (6 bases). CDR3 size: 14 residues. V shed 4 bases and J shed 5 bases, with 14 bases lying between them. Germline CDR1 SGHAT, CDR2 FQDESV (reference sequence). CDR3 DNA, as far as it was read: TGTGCCAGCAGCTCTTACAGGGCCCGTGAGACC. Its translation is CASSSYRARET. The entire CDR3 protein reads CASSSYRARETQYF.

As regards this clone: The missing CDR3 end, 3 residues past where the read stops, is filled in from the germline J gene. The chain recombines TRBV27 with TRBJ1-2, with 7 bases that match TRBD1. Unmatched junction bases numbered 3, after V lost 3 bases and J lost 5 bases. The CDR3 extends over 13 amino acids. Germline V lookup: CDR1 MNHEY, CDR2 SMNVEV (reference sequence). The CDR3: CASSLTGSYGYTF. The CDR3 DNA, read in part, is TGTGCCAGCAGTTTGACAGGGTCGTATGGC.

The DNA read from the CDR3 is TGCGCCAGCAGCCCCCTTCGGGACAGGGAAAAATACGAG. Amino acid sequence: CASSPLRDREKYE. The whole CDR3 is CASSPLRDREKYEQYF. The rearrangement uses TRBV5-1 and TRBJ2-7; the match to TRBD1 covers 9 bases. The observed sequence ends 3 residues before the CDR3 terminus, with the missing tail filled in from the germline J gene. This CDR3 is built from 16 residues. V gave up 4 bases and J gave up 4 bases; unmatched junction bases: 12. The germline V gene has CDR1 SGHRS and CDR2 YFSETQ.

Of note for this clone: The read is 3 residues too short to cover the CDR3 end, so that end is filled in from the germline J gene. The chain couples TRBV20-1 to TRBJ2-1; 10 nucleotides match TRBD2. Trimming took 1 base from V and 8 from J; bases not matched to a gene: 5. Germline CDR1 reads DFQATT; CDR2 reads SNEGSKA (reference sequence). The CDR3 sequence is 14 residues long. Here the CDR3 reads CSARAGLAADEQFF. CDR3 bases read: TGCAGTGCTAGAGCCGGACTAGCGGCGGATGAG.